A single T cell receptor (beta chain) is shown here with its context. What it binds is unknown. When the RNA was reverse transcribed, random hexamers were used with an input of about 0.45 to 1 ug. The CDR3 of TCR beta was amplified by immunoSEQ multiplex PCR across 54 Vbeta and 13 Jbeta. TCRdb redid the calling of the immunoSEQ multiplex PCR reads with MiXCR, one entry per CDR3 protein. The table shows around 230,000 distinct CDR3 sequences, with about 96% occurring only once. Negative isolation was used for CD8+ and CD4+ T cells and FACS enrichment for TEMRA cells. These data originate in a study of CD8 T cells in Susac syndrome. V was pared by 1 base and J by 4 bases, with 10 bases between. The CDR3 consists of 13 residues. Germline V gives CDR1 GTSNPN, CDR2 SVGIG (reference sequence). Study outcomes and limitations: The study conceded that its TCR sequencing and HLA analysis involved relatively few individuals.

The genes are TRBV30 and TRBJ2-5, with a weak D call TRBD2 (6 bases). The material sequenced was CD4+ T cells from PBMCs. This clonotype was obtained from a human donor with Susac syndrome. The CDR3 loop reads CAWSDVGGETQYF. Here the CDR3 DNA reads TGTGCCTGGAGTGATGTGGGAGGAGAGACCCAGTACTTC.